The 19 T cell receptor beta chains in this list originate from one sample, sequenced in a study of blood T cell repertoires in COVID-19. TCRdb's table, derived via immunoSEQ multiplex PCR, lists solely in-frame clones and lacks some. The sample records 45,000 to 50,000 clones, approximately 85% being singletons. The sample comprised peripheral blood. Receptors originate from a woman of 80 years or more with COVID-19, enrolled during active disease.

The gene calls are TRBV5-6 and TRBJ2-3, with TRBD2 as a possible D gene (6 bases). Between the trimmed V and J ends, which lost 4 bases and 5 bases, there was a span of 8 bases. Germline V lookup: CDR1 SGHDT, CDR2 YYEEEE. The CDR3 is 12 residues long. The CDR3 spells CASSGTEDTQYF. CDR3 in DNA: TGTGCCAGCAGCGGGACTGAAGATACGCAGTATTTT.

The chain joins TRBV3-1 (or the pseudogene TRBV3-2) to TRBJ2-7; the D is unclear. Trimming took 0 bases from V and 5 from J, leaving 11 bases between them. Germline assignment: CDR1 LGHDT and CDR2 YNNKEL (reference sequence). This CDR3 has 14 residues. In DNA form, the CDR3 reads TGTGCCAGCAGCCAAGACCGGTCTCGCAACGAGCAGTACTTC. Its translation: CASSQDRSRNEQYF.

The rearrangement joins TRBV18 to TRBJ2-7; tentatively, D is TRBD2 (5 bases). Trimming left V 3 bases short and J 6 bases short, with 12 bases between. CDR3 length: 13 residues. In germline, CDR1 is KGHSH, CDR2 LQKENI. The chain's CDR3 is CASSPGGFSEQYF. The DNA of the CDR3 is TGTGCCAGCTCACCGGGCGGGTTCAGCGAGCAGTACTTC.

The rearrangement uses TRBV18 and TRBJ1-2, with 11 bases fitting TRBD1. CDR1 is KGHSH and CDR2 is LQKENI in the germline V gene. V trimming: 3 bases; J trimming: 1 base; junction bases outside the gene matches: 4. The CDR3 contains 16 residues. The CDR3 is CASSPGQGAGNYGYTF. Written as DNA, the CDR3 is TGTGCCAGCTCACCCGGACAGGGGGCGGGTAACTATGGCTACACCTTC. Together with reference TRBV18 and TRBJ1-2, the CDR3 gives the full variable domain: NAGVMQNPRHLVRRRGQEARLRCSPMKGHSHVYWYRQLPEEGLKFMVYLQKENIIDESGMPKERFSAEFPKEGPSILRIQQVVRGDSAAYFCASSPGQGAGNYGYTFGSGTRLTVV.

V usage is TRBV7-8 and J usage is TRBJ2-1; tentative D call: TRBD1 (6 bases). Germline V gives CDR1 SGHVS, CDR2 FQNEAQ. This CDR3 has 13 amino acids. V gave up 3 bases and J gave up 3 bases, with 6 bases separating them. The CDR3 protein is CASSLDSYNEQFF. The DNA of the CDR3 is TGTGCCAGCAGCTTGGACAGCTACAATGAGCAGTTCTTC.

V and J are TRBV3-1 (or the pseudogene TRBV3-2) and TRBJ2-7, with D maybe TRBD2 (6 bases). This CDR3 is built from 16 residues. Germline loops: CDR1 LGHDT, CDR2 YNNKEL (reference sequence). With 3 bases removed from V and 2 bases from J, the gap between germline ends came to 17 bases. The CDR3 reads CASSHETGTSTYEQYF. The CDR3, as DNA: TGTGCCAGCAGCCACGAAACCGGGACTTCAACCTACGAGCAGTACTTC.

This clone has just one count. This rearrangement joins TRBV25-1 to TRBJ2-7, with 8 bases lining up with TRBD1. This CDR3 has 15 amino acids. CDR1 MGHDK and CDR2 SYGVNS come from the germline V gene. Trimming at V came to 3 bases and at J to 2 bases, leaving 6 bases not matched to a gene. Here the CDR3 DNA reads TGTGCCAGCAGTGACGAGGACAGGGTGGCCTACGAGCAGTACTTC. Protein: CASSDEDRVAYEQYF.

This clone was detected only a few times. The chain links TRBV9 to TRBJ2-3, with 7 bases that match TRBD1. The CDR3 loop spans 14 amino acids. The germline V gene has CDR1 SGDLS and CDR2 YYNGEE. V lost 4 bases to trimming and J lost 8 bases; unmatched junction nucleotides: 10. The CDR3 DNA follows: TGTGCCAGCAGCCCCGGGACAGACCCAATTACGCAGTATTTT. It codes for CASSPGTDPITQYF.

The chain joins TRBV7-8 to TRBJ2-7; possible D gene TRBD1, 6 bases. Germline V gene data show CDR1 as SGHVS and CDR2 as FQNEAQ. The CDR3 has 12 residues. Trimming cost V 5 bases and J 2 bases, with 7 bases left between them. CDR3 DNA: TGTGCCAGCAGCCGGGACACCTACGAGCAGTACTTC. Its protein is CASSRDTYEQYF.

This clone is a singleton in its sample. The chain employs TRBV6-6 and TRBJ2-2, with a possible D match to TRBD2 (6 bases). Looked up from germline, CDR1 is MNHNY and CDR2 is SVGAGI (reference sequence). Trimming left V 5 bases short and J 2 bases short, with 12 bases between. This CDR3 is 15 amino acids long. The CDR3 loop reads CASSKRGTNTGELFF. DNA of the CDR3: TGTGCCAGCAGTAAACGGGGGACTAACACCGGGGAGCTGTTTTTT.

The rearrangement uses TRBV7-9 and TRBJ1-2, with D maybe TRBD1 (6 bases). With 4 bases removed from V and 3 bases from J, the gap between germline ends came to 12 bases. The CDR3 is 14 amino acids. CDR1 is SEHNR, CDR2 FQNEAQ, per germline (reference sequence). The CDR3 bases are TGTGCCAGCAGCTCCCGGGACATCTACTATGGCTACACCTTC. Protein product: CASSSRDIYYGYTF.

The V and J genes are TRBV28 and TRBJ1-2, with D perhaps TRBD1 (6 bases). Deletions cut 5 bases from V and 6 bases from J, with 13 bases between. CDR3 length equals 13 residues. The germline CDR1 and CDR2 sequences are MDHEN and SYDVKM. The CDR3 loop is CASSLGGLNGYTF. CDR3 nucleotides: TGTGCCAGCAGTCTCGGGGGGCTTAATGGCTACACCTTC.

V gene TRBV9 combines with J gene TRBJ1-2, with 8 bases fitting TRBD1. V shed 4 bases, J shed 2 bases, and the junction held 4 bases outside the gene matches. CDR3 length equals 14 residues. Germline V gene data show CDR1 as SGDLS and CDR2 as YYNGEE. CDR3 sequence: CASSPQGANYGYTF. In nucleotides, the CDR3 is TGTGCCAGCAGCCCCCAGGGGGCCAACTATGGCTACACCTTC.

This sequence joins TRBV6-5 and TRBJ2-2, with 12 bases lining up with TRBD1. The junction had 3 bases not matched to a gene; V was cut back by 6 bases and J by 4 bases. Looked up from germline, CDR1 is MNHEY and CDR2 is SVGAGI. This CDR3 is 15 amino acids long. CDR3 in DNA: TGTGCCAGCAGGGGACAGGGGGCCGTCACCGGGGAGCTGTTTTTT. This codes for CASRGQGAVTGELFF.

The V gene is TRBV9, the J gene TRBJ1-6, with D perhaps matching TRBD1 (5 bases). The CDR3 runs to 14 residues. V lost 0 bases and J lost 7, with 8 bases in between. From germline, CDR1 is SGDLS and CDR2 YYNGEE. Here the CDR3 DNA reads TGTGCCAGCAGCGTAGCGACAGAAAATTCACCCCTCCACTTT. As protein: CASSVATENSPLHF.

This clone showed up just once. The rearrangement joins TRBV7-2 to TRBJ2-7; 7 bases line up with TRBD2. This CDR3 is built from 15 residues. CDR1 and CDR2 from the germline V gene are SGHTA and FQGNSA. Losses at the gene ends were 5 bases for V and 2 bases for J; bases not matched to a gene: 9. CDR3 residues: CASSLGRERAYEQYF. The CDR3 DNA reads TGTGCCAGCAGCCTGGGGCGGGAGCGCGCCTACGAGCAGTACTTC.

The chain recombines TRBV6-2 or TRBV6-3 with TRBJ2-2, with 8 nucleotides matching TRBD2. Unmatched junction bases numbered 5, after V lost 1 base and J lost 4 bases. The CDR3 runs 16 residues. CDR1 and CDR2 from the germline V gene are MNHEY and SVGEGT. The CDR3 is CASSYLSGGPTGELFF. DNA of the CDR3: TGTGCCAGCAGTTACTTGAGCGGGGGTCCCACCGGGGAGCTGTTTTTT.

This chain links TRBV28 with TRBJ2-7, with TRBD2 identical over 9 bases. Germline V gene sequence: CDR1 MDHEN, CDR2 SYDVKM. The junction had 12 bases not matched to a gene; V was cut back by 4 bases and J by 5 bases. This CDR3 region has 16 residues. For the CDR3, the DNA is TGTGCCAGCAGTTCGGCTAGCGGGATCCAACTCCACGAGCAGTACTTC. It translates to CASSSASGIQLHEQYF.

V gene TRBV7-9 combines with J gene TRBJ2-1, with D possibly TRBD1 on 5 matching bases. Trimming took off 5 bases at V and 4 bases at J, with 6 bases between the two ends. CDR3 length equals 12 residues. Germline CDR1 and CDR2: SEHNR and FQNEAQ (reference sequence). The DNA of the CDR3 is TGTGCCAGCAGCAGACAGTACAATGAGCAGTTCTTC. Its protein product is CASSRQYNEQFF. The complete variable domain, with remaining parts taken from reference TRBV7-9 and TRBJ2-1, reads DTGVSQNPRHKITKRGQNVTFRCDPISEHNRLYWYRQTLGQGPEFLTYFQNEAQLEKSRLLSDRFSAERPKGSFSTLEIQRTEQGDSAMYLCASSRQYNEQFFGPGTRLTVL.